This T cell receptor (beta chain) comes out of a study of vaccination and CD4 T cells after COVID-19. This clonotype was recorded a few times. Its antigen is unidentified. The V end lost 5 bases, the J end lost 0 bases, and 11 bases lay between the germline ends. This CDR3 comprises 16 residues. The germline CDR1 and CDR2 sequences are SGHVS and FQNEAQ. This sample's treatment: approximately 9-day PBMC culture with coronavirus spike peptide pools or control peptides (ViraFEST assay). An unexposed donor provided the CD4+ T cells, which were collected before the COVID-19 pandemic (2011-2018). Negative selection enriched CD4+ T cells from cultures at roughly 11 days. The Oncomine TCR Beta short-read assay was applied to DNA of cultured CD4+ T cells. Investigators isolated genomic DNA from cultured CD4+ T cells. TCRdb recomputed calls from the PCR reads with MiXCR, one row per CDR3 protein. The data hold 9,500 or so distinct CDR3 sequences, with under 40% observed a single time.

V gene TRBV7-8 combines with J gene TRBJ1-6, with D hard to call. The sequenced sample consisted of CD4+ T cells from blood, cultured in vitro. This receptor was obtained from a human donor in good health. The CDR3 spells CASSVQTLSYNSPLHF. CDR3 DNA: TGTGCCAGCAGCGTACAGACACTCTCCTATAATTCACCCCTCCACTTT.